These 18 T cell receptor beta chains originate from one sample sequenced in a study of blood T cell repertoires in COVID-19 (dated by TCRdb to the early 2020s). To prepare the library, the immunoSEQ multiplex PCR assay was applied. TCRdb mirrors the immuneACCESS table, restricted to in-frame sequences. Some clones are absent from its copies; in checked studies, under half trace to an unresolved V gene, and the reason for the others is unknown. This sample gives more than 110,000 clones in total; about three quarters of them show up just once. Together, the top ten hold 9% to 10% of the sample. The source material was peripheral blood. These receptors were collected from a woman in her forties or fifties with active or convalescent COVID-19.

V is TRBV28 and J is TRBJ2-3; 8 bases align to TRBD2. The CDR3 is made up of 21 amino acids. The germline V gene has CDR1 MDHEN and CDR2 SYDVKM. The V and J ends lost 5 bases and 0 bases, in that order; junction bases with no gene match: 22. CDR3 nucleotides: TGTGCCAGCAGTCACGGACGGTTCACGTTGAGCGGGAGAACTAGCACAGATACGCAGTATTTT. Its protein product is CASSHGRFTLSGRTSTDTQYF.

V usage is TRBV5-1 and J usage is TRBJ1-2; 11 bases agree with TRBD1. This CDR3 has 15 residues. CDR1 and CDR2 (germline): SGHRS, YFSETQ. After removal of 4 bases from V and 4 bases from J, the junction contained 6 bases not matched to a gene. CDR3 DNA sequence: TGCGCCAGCAGCCCGGGACAGGGGGATGTCTATGGCTACACCTTC. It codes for CASSPGQGDVYGYTF.

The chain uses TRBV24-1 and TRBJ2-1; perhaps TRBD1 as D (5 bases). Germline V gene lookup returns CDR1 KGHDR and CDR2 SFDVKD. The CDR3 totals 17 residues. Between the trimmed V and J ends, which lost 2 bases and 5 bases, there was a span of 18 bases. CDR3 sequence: CATSDSSRLQANNEQFF. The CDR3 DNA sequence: TGTGCCACCAGTGATTCGTCCCGGCTACAGGCAAACAATGAGCAGTTCTTC.

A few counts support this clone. The chain's CDR3 is CASSQEGTYGYTF. CDR3 nucleotide sequence: TGCGCCAGCAGCCAAGAGGGGACTTATGGCTACACCTTC. The chain joins TRBV4-1 to TRBJ1-2; perhaps TRBD1 as D (5 bases). Germline assignment: CDR1 MGHRA and CDR2 YSYEKL. Trimming took 0 bases from V and 5 from J, leaving 7 bases between them. The length of the CDR3 is 13 residues.

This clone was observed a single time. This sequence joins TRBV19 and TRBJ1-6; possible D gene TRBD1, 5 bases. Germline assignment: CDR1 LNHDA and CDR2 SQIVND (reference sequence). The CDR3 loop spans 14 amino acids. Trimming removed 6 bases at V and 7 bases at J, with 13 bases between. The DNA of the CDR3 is TGTGCCAGTAGAGAGACGGCAGGGAATTCACCCCTCCACTTT. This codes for CASRETAGNSPLHF.

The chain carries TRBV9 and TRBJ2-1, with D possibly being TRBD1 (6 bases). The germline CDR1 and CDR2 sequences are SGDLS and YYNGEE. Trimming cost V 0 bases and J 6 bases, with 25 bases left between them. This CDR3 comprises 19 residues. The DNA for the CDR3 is TGTGCCAGCAGCGTAGCTGGAAACAGGGTGATCGAGTCAGGCAATGAGCAGTTCTTC. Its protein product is CASSVAGNRVIESGNEQFF.

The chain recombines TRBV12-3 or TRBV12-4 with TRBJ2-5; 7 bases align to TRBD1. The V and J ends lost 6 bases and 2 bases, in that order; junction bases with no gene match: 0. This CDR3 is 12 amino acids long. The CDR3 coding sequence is TGTGCCAGCAGGGGACAGCAAGAGACCCAGTACTTC. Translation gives CASRGQQETQYF.

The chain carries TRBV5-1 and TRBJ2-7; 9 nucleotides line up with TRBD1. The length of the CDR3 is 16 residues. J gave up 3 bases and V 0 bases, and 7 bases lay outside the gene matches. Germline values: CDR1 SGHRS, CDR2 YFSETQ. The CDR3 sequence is CASSLAYGTGLYEQYF. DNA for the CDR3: TGCGCCAGCAGCTTGGCGTATGGGACAGGGCTCTACGAGCAGTACTTC.

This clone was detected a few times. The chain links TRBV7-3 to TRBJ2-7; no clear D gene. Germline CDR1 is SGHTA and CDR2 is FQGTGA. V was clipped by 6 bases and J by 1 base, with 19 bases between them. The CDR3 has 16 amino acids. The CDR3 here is CASSTAMYSSSYEQYF. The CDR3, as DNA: TGTGCCAGCAGTACGGCCATGTACAGTTCATCCTACGAGCAGTACTTC.

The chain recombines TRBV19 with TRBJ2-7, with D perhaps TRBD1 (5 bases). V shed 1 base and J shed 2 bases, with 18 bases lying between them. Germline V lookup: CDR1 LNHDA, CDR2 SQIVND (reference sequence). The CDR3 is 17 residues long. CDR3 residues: CASSIVGGRVTPYEQYF. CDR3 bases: TGTGCCAGTAGTATAGTTGGCGGCAGGGTAACTCCCTACGAGCAGTACTTC.

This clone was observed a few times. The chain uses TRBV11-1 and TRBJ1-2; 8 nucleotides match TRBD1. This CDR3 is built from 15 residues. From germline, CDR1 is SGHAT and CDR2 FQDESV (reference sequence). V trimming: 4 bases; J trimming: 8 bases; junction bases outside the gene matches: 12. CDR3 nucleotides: TGTGCCAGCAGCTATGGACAGGGCTCCCATCGAGGCTACACCTTC. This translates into CASSYGQGSHRGYTF.

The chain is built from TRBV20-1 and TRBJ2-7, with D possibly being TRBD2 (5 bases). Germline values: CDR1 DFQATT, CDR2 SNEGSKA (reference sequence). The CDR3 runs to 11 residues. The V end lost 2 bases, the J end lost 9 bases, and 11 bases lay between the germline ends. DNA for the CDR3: TGCAGTGCTAGATTCATCGAGGGGCAGTACTTC. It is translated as CSARFIEGQYF.

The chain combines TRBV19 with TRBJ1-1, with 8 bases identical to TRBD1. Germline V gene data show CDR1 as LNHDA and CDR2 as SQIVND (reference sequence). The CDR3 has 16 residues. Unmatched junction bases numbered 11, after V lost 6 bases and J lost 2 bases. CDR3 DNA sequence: TGTGCCAGTAGGGGGCCCACAGGGGGGAGAAACACTGAAGCTTTCTTT. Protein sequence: CASRGPTGGRNTEAFF.

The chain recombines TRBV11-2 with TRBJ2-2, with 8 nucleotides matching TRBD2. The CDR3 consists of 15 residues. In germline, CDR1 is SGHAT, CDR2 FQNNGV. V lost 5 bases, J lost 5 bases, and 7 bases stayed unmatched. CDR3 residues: CASSRSGRETGELFF. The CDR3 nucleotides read TGTGCCAGCAGCCGGAGCGGGAGAGAGACCGGGGAGCTGTTTTTT.

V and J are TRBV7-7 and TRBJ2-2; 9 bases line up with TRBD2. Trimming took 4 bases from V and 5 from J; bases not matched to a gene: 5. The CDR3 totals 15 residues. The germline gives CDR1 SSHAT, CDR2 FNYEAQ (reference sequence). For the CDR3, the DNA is TGTGCCAGCAGCTCCTTGGCGGGAGGGACCGGGGAGCTGTTTTTT. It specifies CASSSLAGGTGELFF.

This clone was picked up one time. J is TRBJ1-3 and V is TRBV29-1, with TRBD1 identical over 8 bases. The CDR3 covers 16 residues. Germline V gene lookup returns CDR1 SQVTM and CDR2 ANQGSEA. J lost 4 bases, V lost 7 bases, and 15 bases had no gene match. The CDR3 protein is CSASEATGAIGNTIYF. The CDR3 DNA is TGCAGCGCCTCTGAAGCGACAGGGGCGATCGGAAACACCATATATTTT. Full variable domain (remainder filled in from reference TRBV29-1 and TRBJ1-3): SAVISQKPSRDICQRGTSLTIQCQVDSQVTMMFWYRQQPGQSLTLIATANQGSEATYESGFVIDKFPISRPNLTFSTLTVSNMSPEDSSIYLCSASEATGAIGNTIYFGEGSWLTVV.

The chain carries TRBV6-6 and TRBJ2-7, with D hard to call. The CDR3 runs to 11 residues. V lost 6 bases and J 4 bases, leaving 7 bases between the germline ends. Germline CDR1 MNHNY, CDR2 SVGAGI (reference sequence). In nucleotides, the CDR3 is TGTGCCAGCAGCTCCTTGTACGAGCAGTACTTC. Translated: CASSSLYEQYF.

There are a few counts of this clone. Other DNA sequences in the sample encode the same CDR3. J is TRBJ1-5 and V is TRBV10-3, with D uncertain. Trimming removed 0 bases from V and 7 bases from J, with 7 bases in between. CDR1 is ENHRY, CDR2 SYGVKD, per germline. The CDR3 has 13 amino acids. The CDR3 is CAISESTRQPQHF. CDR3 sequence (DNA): TGTGCCATCAGTGAGTCGACTAGGCAGCCCCAGCATTTT.